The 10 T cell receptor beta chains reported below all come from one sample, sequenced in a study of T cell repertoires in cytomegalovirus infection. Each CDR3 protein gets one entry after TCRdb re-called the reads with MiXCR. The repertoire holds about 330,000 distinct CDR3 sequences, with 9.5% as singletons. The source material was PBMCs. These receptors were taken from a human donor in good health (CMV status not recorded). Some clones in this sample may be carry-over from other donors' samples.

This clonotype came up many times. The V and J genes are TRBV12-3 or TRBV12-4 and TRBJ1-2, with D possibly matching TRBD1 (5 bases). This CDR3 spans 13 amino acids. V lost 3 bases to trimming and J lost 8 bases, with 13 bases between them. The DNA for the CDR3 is TGTGCCAGCAGTTTTAATGGGGCCGGCGGCTACACCTTC. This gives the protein CASSFNGAGGYTF.

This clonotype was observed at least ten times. CDR3 sequence (DNA): TGTGCCAGCAGCTTGGGACTAGCGGGAGGTTACGAGCAGTACTTC. The encoded protein is CASSLGLAGGYEQYF. This chain links TRBV7-2 with TRBJ2-7; 15 bases map to TRBD2. Germline-derived CDR1 and CDR2 are SGHTA and FQGNSA. The V and J ends lost 3 bases and 4 bases, in that order; junction bases with no gene match: 1. The CDR3 is 15 residues long. The full variable domain, in which reference TRBV7-2 and TRBJ2-7 provide the parts outside the CDR3, is GAGVSQSPSNKVTEKGKDVELRCDPISGHTALYWYRQSLGQGLEFLIYFQGNSAPDKSGLPSDRFSAERTGGSVSTLTIQRTQQEDSAVYLCASSLGLAGGYEQYFGPGTRLTVT.

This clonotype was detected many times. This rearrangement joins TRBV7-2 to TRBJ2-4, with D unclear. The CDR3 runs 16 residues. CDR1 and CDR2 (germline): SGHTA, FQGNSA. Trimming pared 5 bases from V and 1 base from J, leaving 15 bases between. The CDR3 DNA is TGTGCCAGCAGCCCCCTTGTGAGCGCGGCCAAAAACATTCAGTACTTC. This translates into CASSPLVSAAKNIQYF.

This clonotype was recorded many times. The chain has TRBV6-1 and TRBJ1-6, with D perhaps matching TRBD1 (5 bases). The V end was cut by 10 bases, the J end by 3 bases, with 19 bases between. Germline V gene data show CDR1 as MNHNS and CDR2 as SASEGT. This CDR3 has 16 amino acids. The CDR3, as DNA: TGTGCCACCCCGGAGAGTCGACAGTTCTATAATTCACCCCTCCACTTT. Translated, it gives CATPESRQFYNSPLHF.

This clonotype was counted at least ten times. CDR3 in DNA: TGTGCCAGCAGCTTACTGGGTGGTCAGCCCCAGCATTTT. The encoded protein is CASSLLGGQPQHF. The chain joins TRBV7-2 to TRBJ1-5, with D hard to call. V was trimmed by 2 bases and J by 6 bases, leaving 8 bases between them. The CDR3 spans 13 residues. Germline lookup yields CDR1 SGHTA and CDR2 FQGNSA.

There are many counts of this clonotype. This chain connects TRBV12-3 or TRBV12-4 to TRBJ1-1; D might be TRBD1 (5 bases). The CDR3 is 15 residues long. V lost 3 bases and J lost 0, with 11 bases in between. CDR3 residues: CASSFRVGVNTEAFF. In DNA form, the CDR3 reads TGTGCCAGCAGTTTCAGGGTAGGGGTGAACACTGAAGCTTTCTTT.

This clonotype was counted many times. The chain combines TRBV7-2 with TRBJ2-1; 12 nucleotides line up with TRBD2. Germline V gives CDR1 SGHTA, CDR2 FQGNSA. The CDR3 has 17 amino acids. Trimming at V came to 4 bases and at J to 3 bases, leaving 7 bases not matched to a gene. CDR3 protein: CASSSLTSGRGYNEQFF. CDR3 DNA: TGTGCCAGCAGCTCCTTGACTAGCGGGAGAGGCTACAATGAGCAGTTCTTC.

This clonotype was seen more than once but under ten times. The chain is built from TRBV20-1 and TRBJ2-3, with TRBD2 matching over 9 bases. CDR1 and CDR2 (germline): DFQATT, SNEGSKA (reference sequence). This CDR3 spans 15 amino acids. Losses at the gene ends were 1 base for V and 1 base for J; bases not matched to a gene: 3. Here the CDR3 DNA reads TGCAGTGCTAGAGCTAGCGGGGTCGGCACAGATACGCAGTATTTT. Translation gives CSARASGVGTDTQYF.

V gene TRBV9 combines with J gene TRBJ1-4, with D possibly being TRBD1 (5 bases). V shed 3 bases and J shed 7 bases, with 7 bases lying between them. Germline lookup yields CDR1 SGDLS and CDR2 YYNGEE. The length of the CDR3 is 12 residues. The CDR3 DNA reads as TGTGCCAGCAGCGGTGGGGGTGAAAAACTGTTTTTT. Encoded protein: CASSGGGEKLFF.

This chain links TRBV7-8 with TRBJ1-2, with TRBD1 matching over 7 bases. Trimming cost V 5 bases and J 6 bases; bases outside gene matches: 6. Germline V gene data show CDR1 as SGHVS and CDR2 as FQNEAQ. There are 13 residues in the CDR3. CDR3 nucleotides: TGTGCCAGCAGCCGACAGGGAGTAAATGGCTACACCTTC. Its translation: CASSRQGVNGYTF.